This T cell receptor (beta chain) was profiled in a study (dated 2022 in TCRdb). The investigation overall reported the following: Further investigation, including longitudinal sampling and assessment of a control group, is stated by the authors to be required.

Regarding this clone: It lacks a known antigen. Base qualities are not provided; no much larger clone lies one nucleotide away.

PBMCs were isolated from peripheral blood, and TCR beta sequencing was performed on genomic DNA from unsorted PBMCs. Survey-level sequencing on the immunoSEQ platform was used to profile TCR beta chain repertoires. As for the authors' bioinformatics: CDR3 amino acid length spectratypes and V-J pairing frequencies were compared, and repertoire diversity was measured with the inverse Simpson index. Clonotypes specific to SARS-CoV-2, CMV, influenza A and EBV were annotated by matching TCR beta CDR3 sequences against VDJdb. Sourced from immuneACCESS, this table was stored by TCRdb with only in-frame sequences that have V and J called. A share of the clones is absent; for the studies checked, an unresolved V gene accounts for under half, and the remainder has no known explanation. V and J calls and clone size are given by that table; D and trimming were obtained from the DNA. The sample data list approximately 70,000 clones, and around 93% of these were observed just once. In total, the top ten clones hold approximately 4.4% of the sample.

The V end loses 4 bases and the J end loses 0 bases, and a stretch of 9 bases separates them. CDR1 and CDR2 are read off the germline V gene (reference sequence) as LGHDT and YNNKEL. The CDR3 contains 15 residues, cysteine and phenylalanine counted. Here the CDR3 DNA is all that survives: 45 bases in frame from base 1. The sequence was collected from a man aged 35 to 55 with rheumatoid arthritis. Sequences were obtained from PBMCs. The chain employs TRBV3-1 (or the pseudogene TRBV3-2) and TRBJ2-2; matching of 5 bases hints at TRBD2 as the D gene. The nucleotide sequence is given as TGTGCCAGCAGCCGAGCGGAGGCGAACACCGGGGAGCTGTTTTTT. Translated, this gives CASSRAEANTGELFF.